This T cell receptor (beta chain) was profiled in a study of cytomegalovirus exposure and HLA in healthy donors. Across the whole study: HLA-typed donors were the source of approximately 88 million unique TCRs, which an early data release held.

With respect to this clone: The target antigen is unknown.

Study-level findings and limits: Earlier results showed most TCR beta V segments being productive about 90% or about 30% of the time. In a later analysis, across HLA loci, associated TCR counts were highest for DRB1, lowest for HLA-C.

The PCR employed 60 Vbeta primers together with 13 Jbeta primers. Only in-frame clones appear in the TCRdb table, and some are missing; sequencing was by immunoSEQ multiplex PCR. This sample contains 100,000 to 150,000 clones. Sequenced: PBMCs. This receptor was identified in a young man in good health and CMV-seronegative.

Written as DNA, the CDR3 is TGCGCCAGCAGCCAAGTAATAGCGGGAGGAGTCGGGGGCTACGAGCAGTACTTC. Its protein is CASSQVIAGGVGGYEQYF. The rearrangement joins TRBV4-1 to TRBJ2-7; TRBD2 matches at 10 bases. The CDR3 has 18 residues. V shed 1 base and J 3 bases; nucleotides not matched to a gene: 12. Germline-derived CDR1 and CDR2 are MGHRA and YSYEKL.